These 31 T cell receptor beta chains share one sample of origin, sequenced in a study of beta chain features in type 1 diabetes. Study-level findings and limits: There was a moderate but significant shortening of TCRB CDR3s in all four CD4+ subsets of Type 1 diabetes patients.

What these receptors recognize is not known. Of the isolated RNA, all was reverse transcribed, and so the sequenced material was expressed TCRB transcripts. Sequencing was performed with immunoSEQ multiplex PCR; in TCRdb, only in-frame clones are kept and a portion is missing. The table lists some 660,000 clones, about 14% of them singletons. The sequencing sample was made of naive CD4+ T cells from blood. Receptors were obtained from a man aged 18 to 35 with type 1 diabetes.

There are a few counts of this clone. The chain carries TRBV30 and TRBJ1-2; D possibly corresponds to TRBD1 (5 bases). The CDR3 loop spans 14 amino acids. Germline CDR1 GTSNPN, CDR2 SVGIG (reference sequence). Trimming removed 5 bases from V and 5 bases from J, with 18 bases in between. CDR3 DNA: TGTGCCTGGGCCGGAGGGAGGGGAGGTTATGGCTACACCTTC. This translates into CAWAGGRGGYGYTF. Filled out from reference TRBV30 and TRBJ1-2, the complete variable domain reads SQTIHQWPATLVQPVGSPLSLECTVEGTSNPNLYWYRQAAGRGLQLLFYSVGIGQISSEVPQNLSASRPQDRQFILSSKKLLLSDSGFYLCAWAGGRGGYGYTFGSGTRLTVV.

This clone has just one count. J is TRBJ2-2 and V is TRBV30, with 7 bases lining up with TRBD2. V lost 0 bases to trimming and J lost 3 bases; unmatched junction nucleotides: 7. This CDR3 spans 16 amino acids. Per the germline V gene, CDR1 is GTSNPN and CDR2 is SVGIG (reference sequence). The CDR3 nucleotides read TGTGCCTGGAGTGTACGGGATAGCGGGCACACCGGGGAGCTGTTTTTT. Its protein product is CAWSVRDSGHTGELFF.

The rearrangement uses TRBV18 and TRBJ2-6, with D possibly matching TRBD1 (7 bases). The V gene's germline CDR1 is KGHSH and CDR2 LQKENI. The CDR3 runs to 18 residues. The V end lost 3 bases, the J end lost 0 bases, and 15 bases lay between the germline ends. CDR3 loop: CASSPGGTASSGANVLTF. For the CDR3, the DNA is TGTGCCAGCTCACCTGGCGGGACAGCAAGCTCTGGGGCCAACGTCCTGACTTTC.

A few counts support this clone. The chain is built from TRBV27 and TRBJ2-7; 8 nucleotides line up with TRBD2. Germline V lookup: CDR1 MNHEY, CDR2 SMNVEV (reference sequence). J gave up 6 bases and V 5 bases, and 12 bases lay outside the gene matches. The CDR3 is made up of 15 amino acids. CDR3 nucleotides: TGTGCCAGCAGTGACTTGGGACGGGAGGGCCCCGAGCAGTACTTC. Its translation is CASSDLGREGPEQYF.

The chain has TRBV28 and TRBJ2-7; 9 bases align to TRBD1. After removal of 7 bases from V and 3 bases from J, the junction contained 7 bases not matched to a gene. CDR1 MDHEN and CDR2 SYDVKM come from the germline V gene. This CDR3 comprises 14 residues. CDR3 protein: CASTLGQGGYEQYF. The CDR3 DNA is TGTGCCAGCACTCTGGGACAGGGAGGCTACGAGCAGTACTTC.

In this sample, this clone turned up a few times. V and J are TRBV7-9 and TRBJ1-1; D not resolved. Trimming shortened V by 1 base and J by 4 bases, and 7 bases separated the two germline ends. CDR3 length: 13 amino acids. Germline CDR1 and CDR2: SEHNR and FQNEAQ (reference sequence). The CDR3 loop is CASSLDWRTEAFF. CDR3 sequence (DNA): TGTGCCAGCAGCTTAGATTGGCGCACTGAAGCTTTCTTT.

In this sample, this clone turned up a few times. V gene TRBV9 combines with J gene TRBJ2-1; tentatively, D is TRBD2 (6 bases). Germline V lookup: CDR1 SGDLS, CDR2 YYNGEE. The length of the CDR3 is 14 residues. Trimming cost V 0 bases and J 8 bases, with 12 bases left between them. The CDR3 here is CASSVAIWGDEQFF. As DNA, the CDR3 is TGTGCCAGCAGCGTAGCTATTTGGGGGGATGAGCAGTTCTTC.

Turning to this clone: The junction does not match germline at one end; this may be a read error. The V and J genes are TRBV5-8 and TRBJ2-1, with D maybe TRBD1 (5 bases). The CDR3 totals 12 residues. In germline, CDR1 is SGHTS, CDR2 YDEGEE. CDR3 DNA: TGTGCCAGCAGCCCGGATGGACAAGTTAACATCTTC. It codes for CASSPDGQVNIF.

This clone was seen only a few times. The rearrangement joins TRBV7-9 to TRBJ2-7, with a weak D call TRBD1 (6 bases). This CDR3 spans 13 amino acids. Germline loops: CDR1 SEHNR, CDR2 FQNEAQ (reference sequence). Trimming pared 2 bases from V and 6 bases from J, leaving 11 bases between. CDR3 residues: CASSLQGLGEQYF. CDR3 nucleotides: TGTGCCAGCAGCTTACAGGGGTTGGGCGAGCAGTACTTC.

The chain couples TRBV6-5 to TRBJ2-3; D is unclear. Germline-derived CDR1 and CDR2 are MNHEY and SVGAGI. CDR3 length equals 14 residues. Trimming shortened V by 3 bases and J by 5 bases, and 12 bases separated the two germline ends. The CDR3 DNA reads as TGTGCCAGCAGTTATTCGATGTCAGGAGATACGCAGTATTTT. Translated, it gives CASSYSMSGDTQYF.

The chain joins TRBV7-9 to TRBJ1-2, with 7 bases lining up with TRBD1. J was trimmed by 8 bases and V by 5 bases; bases with no gene match: 5. From germline, CDR1 is SEHNR and CDR2 FQNEAQ (reference sequence). This CDR3 contains 12 residues. In DNA, the CDR3 is TGTGCCAGCAGCCCAAGAGGGGGCGGCTACACCTTC. Translation gives CASSPRGGGYTF.

This clone was counted only a few times. The chain joins TRBV30 to TRBJ1-2; D possibly corresponds to TRBD1 (6 bases). The V end was cut by 2 bases, the J end by 1 base, with 14 bases between. This CDR3 spans 15 amino acids. Germline assignment: CDR1 GTSNPN and CDR2 SVGIG (reference sequence). The CDR3 nucleotides read TGTGCCTGGAGTCAAAGATGGACAGTTAACTATGGCTACACCTTC. Protein sequence: CAWSQRWTVNYGYTF.

The rearrangement uses TRBV6-1 and TRBJ2-7, with D possibly matching TRBD2 (5 bases). CDR3 size: 12 residues. Trimming pared 7 bases from V and 3 bases from J, leaving 10 bases between. Germline CDR1 is MNHNS and CDR2 is SASEGT. The chain's CDR3 is CASKAGGYEQYF. Written as DNA, the CDR3 is TGTGCCAGCAAAGCAGGAGGCTACGAGCAGTACTTC.

This chain connects TRBV30 to TRBJ2-3, with TRBD2 matching over 7 bases. CDR1 and CDR2 (germline): GTSNPN, SVGIG (reference sequence). V lost 7 bases to trimming and J lost 4 bases; unmatched junction nucleotides: 8. CDR3 length: 13 amino acids. The CDR3 nucleotides read TGTGCCTTCATCGGACTAGTCGCAGATACGCAGTATTTT. Translated: CAFIGLVADTQYF.

The J gene is TRBJ2-6, the V gene TRBV6-6; D could derive from TRBD1 or TRBD2 (6 bases each). V was shortened by 9 bases and J by 0 bases, with 12 bases between the two germline ends. The CDR3 runs 15 residues. CDR1 and CDR2 (germline): MNHNY, SVGAGI (reference sequence). This CDR3 is CASSGASSGANVLTF. The CDR3 nucleotides read TGTGCCAGTTCGGGGGCCTCCTCTGGGGCCAACGTCCTGACTTTC.

This clone has more than one count but fewer than ten. The rearrangement uses TRBV10-3 and TRBJ1-1; D not certain. V lost 0 bases and J lost 3, with 14 bases in between. This CDR3 is 16 amino acids long. CDR1 is ENHRY, CDR2 SYGVKD, per germline. CDR3 amino acids: CAISESMGFVDTEAFF. CDR3 nucleotide sequence: TGTGCCATCAGTGAGTCTATGGGTTTCGTGGACACTGAAGCTTTCTTT.

There are a few counts of this clone. The chain links TRBV10-3 to TRBJ2-1, with D unclear. The CDR3 has 11 residues. With 5 bases removed from V and 6 bases from J, the gap between germline ends came to 5 bases. Germline V gene data show CDR1 as ENHRY and CDR2 as SYGVKD. The CDR3 spells CAISPLNEQFF. In DNA form, the CDR3 reads TGTGCCATCAGTCCTCTCAATGAGCAGTTCTTC.

This clone has more than one count but fewer than ten. V is TRBV5-1 and J is TRBJ2-7; 7 bases agree with TRBD2. This CDR3 is 13 amino acids long. Germline values: CDR1 SGHRS, CDR2 YFSETQ. J lost 7 bases, V lost 2 bases, and 6 bases had no gene match. Written as DNA, the CDR3 is TGCGCCAGCAGCTTTGGACTAGATCGGGAGCAGTACTTC. Translated, it gives CASSFGLDREQYF.

This clone turned up a few times. Its ends do not fully match the called genes, so a read error is possible. The gene calls are TRBV4-3 and TRBJ2-5; no clear D. Germline CDR1 is LGHNA and CDR2 is YSLEER. The CDR3 sequence is 14 residues long. This CDR3 is CASSQSDPREPQYF. The CDR3 nucleotides are TGCGCCAGCAGCCAGTCCGACCCCAGAGAGCCCCAGTACTTC.

This chain joins TRBV23-1 and TRBJ2-7; possible D gene TRBD1, 6 bases. TRBV23-1 qualifies as an ORF whose function is uncertain. The CDR3 loop spans 18 amino acids. Trimming removed 6 bases from V and 3 bases from J, with 27 bases in between. The CDR3 sequence is CASSSFAWKSDRYYEQYF. The CDR3 region has the DNA TGCGCCAGCAGCTCATTTGCATGGAAGTCAGACAGGTACTACGAGCAGTACTTC.

Note on this clone: In the same sample, other DNA sequences code for this CDR3. This sequence joins TRBV5-1 and TRBJ1-1; maybe TRBD1 (5 bases). Trimming cost V 1 base and J 4 bases, with 11 bases left between them. The CDR3 length is 14 residues. CDR1 and CDR2 from the germline V gene are SGHRS and YFSETQ. DNA for the CDR3: TGCGCCAGCAGCTTGTTAGGGGCGGGCACTGAAGCTTTCTTT. It specifies CASSLLGAGTEAFF. The full variable domain, completed using reference TRBV5-1 and TRBJ1-1, is KAGVTQTPRYLIKTRGQQVTLSCSPISGHRSVSWYQQTPGQGLQFLFEYFSETQRNKGNFPGRFSGRQFSNSRSEMNVSTLELGDSALYLCASSLLGAGTEAFFGQGTRLTVV.

The CDR3 sequence: CASSPGTGAMNTEAFF. DNA for the CDR3: TGTGCCAGCAGCCCCGGGACAGGGGCTATGAACACTGAAGCTTTCTTT. The chain is built from TRBV4-2 and TRBJ1-1; 10 nucleotides line up with TRBD1. V gave up 4 bases and J gave up 0 bases; unmatched junction bases: 5. The CDR3 spans 16 residues. Germline V gives CDR1 LGHNA, CDR2 YNFKEQ.

J is TRBJ1-1 and V is TRBV2; D remains ambiguous. V was cut by 1 base and J by 5 bases, with 8 bases left in between. The germline V gene encodes CDR1 SNHLY and CDR2 FYNNEI. This CDR3 region has 13 residues. The CDR3 region is CASSEVGRTEAFF. The CDR3, as DNA: TGTGCCAGCAGTGAAGTAGGGAGAACTGAAGCTTTCTTT.

There are a few counts of this clone. The gene calls are TRBV9 and TRBJ2-2; D is ambiguous. CDR3 length equals 15 residues. Trimming removed 4 bases at V and 4 bases at J, with 14 bases between. Germline V lookup: CDR1 SGDLS, CDR2 YYNGEE. As DNA, the CDR3 is TGTGCCAGCAGCCCTCTGGTGGGATTCACCGGGGAGCTGTTTTTT. Translated: CASSPLVGFTGELFF.

J is TRBJ2-5 and V is TRBV6-1; the match to TRBD2 covers 9 bases. This CDR3 region has 14 residues. Germline-derived CDR1 and CDR2 are MNHNS and SASEGT. V lost 4 bases, J lost 3 bases, and 3 bases stayed unmatched. The CDR3 is CASSAGLAKETQYF. In DNA, the CDR3 is TGTGCCAGCAGTGCGGGACTAGCTAAAGAGACCCAGTACTTC.

This clone turned up a few times. The chain recombines TRBV10-2 with TRBJ2-1, with D possibly TRBD2 on 6 matching bases. CDR1 is WSHSY, CDR2 SAAADI, per germline. The CDR3 spans 13 residues. V lost 9 bases, J lost 2 bases, and 11 bases lay in between. The CDR3 here is CASIREPYNEQFF. CDR3 coding DNA: TGCGCCAGTATACGGGAGCCCTACAATGAGCAGTTCTTC.

This sequence joins TRBV18 and TRBJ2-2; D call uncertain. Germline CDR1 reads KGHSH; CDR2 reads LQKENI. V was clipped by 0 bases and J by 7 bases, with 6 bases between them. The CDR3 has 13 residues. The CDR3 coding sequence is TGTGCCAGCTCACCACCTTCTTTCGGGGAGCTGTTTTTT. Translation: CASSPPSFGELFF. Full variable domain (rest looked up from reference TRBV18 and TRBJ2-2): NAGVMQNPRHLVRRRGQEARLRCSPMKGHSHVYWYRQLPEEGLKFMVYLQKENIIDESGMPKERFSAEFPKEGPSILRIQQVVRGDSAAYFCASSPPSFGELFFGEGSRLTVL.

The chain is built from TRBV14 and TRBJ1-1; a weak D match, TRBD1 (6 bases). The CDR3 runs 14 residues. V lost 2 bases and J lost 3, with 10 bases in between. Germline loops: CDR1 SGHDN, CDR2 FVKESK. CDR3 residues: CASSQQTGYTEAFF. The CDR3 nucleotides read TGTGCCAGCAGCCAACAAACAGGGTACACTGAAGCTTTCTTT. The complete variable domain, with remaining parts taken from reference TRBV14 and TRBJ1-1, reads EAGVTQFPSHSVIEKGQTVTLRCDPISGHDNLYWYRRVMGKEIKFLLHFVKESKQDESGMPNNRFLAERTGGTYSTLKVQPAELEDSGVYFCASSQQTGYTEAFFGQGTRLTVV.

This clone occurred a few times. The chain has TRBV6-5 and TRBJ1-2; 7 nucleotides match TRBD1. The CDR3 has 14 amino acids. J was trimmed by 2 bases and V by 2 bases; bases with no gene match: 2. Germline loops: CDR1 MNHEY, CDR2 SVGAGI. The CDR3 here is CASSYATGNYGYTF. The DNA of the CDR3 is TGTGCCAGCAGTTACGCGACAGGGAACTATGGCTACACCTTC.

This chain uses TRBV19 with TRBJ1-1, with D unclear. Trimming took off 2 bases at V and 0 bases at J, with 10 bases between the two ends. The germline CDR1 and CDR2 sequences are LNHDA and SQIVND (reference sequence). The CDR3 is 15 amino acids. The CDR3 spells CASSIRASMNTEAFF. The DNA of the CDR3 is TGTGCCAGTAGTATAAGGGCTTCCATGAACACTGAAGCTTTCTTT.

For the CDR3, the DNA is TGTGCCAGCAGCTTTAGGCAGGGGGCTGAAGATACGCAGTATTTT. Translation gives CASSFRQGAEDTQYF. This chain uses TRBV7-2 with TRBJ2-3; the match to TRBD1 covers 8 bases. Trimming took 3 bases from V and 5 from J; bases not matched to a gene: 7. This CDR3 contains 15 residues. Germline-derived CDR1 and CDR2 are SGHTA and FQGNSA.